Listed here is a single T cell receptor beta chain. Its cognate antigen is unknown. The germline gives CDR1 SQVTM, CDR2 ANQGSEA. The ends lost 8 bases at V and 1 base at J; junction bases unmatched: 4. CDR3 length: 14 amino acids. This record belongs to a study of response to subunit inactivated influenza vaccine. Findings and limits, study-wide: The authors suggested that every seasonal influenza vaccination recruits few new T cells.

One entry per CDR3 protein, called by TCRdb with MiXCR from the RT-PCR reads. The sample yields around 790,000 distinct CDR3 sequences, 21% seen once. The starting material was PBMCs from blood, obtained less than 6 days after vaccination. The V gene is TRBV29-1, the J gene TRBJ2-1, with 11 bases lining up with TRBD2. The TCR comes from a man aged 45-65 years who received an inactivated influenza vaccine. CDR3 DNA: TGCAGCATCGGGACTAGCGGTTCCTACAATGAGCAGTTCTTC. Its translation is CSIGTSGSYNEQFF.